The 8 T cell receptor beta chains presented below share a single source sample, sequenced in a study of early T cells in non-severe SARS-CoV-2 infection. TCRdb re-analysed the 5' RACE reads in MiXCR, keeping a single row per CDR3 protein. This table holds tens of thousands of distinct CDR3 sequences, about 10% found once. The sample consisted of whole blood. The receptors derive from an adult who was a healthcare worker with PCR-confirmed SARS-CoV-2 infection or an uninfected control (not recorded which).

The CDR3 loop is CASSLANRFEKLFF. Written as DNA, the CDR3 is TGTGCCAGCAGCTTAGCGAATCGTTTTGAAAAACTGTTTTTT. The genes are TRBV7-9 and TRBJ1-4; D is ambiguous. The germline V gene has CDR1 SEHNR and CDR2 FQNEAQ (reference sequence). Between the trimmed V and J ends, which lost 0 bases and 7 bases, there was a span of 9 bases. The CDR3 covers 14 residues.

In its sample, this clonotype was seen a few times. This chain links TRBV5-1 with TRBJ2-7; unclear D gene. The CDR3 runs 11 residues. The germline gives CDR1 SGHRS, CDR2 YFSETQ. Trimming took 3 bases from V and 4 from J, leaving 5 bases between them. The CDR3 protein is CASSSQYEQYF. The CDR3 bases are TGCGCCAGCAGCTCACAATACGAGCAGTACTTC.

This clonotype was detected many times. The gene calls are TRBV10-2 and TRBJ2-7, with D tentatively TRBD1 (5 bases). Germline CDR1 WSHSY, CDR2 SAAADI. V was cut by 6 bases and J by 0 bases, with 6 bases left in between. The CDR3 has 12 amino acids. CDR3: CASRGDSYEQYF. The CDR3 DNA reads TGCGCCAGCAGAGGGGACTCCTACGAGCAGTACTTC.

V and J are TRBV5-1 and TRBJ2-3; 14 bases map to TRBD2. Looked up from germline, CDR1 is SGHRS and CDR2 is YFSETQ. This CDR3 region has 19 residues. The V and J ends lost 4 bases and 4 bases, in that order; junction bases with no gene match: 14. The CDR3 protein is CASSRSGTSGRTVADTQYF. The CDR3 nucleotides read TGCGCCAGCAGCCGGTCCGGGACTAGCGGGAGAACGGTCGCAGATACGCAGTATTTT.

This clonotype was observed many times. The CDR3 region has the DNA TGTGCCAGCAGCCGGGATTTTACTAGCACAGATACGCAGTATTTT. Translated: CASSRDFTSTDTQYF. V and J are TRBV7-8 and TRBJ2-3, with D perhaps TRBD2 (5 bases). Trimming pared 5 bases from V and 0 bases from J, leaving 12 bases between. CDR1 SGHVS and CDR2 FQNEAQ come from the germline V gene. The CDR3 consists of 15 residues.

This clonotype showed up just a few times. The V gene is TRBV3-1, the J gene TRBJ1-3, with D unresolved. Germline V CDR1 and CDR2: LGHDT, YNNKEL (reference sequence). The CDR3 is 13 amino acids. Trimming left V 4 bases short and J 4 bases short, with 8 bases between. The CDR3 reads CASSLSHGNTIYF. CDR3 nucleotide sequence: TGTGCCAGCAGCCTCTCACACGGAAACACCATATATTTT.

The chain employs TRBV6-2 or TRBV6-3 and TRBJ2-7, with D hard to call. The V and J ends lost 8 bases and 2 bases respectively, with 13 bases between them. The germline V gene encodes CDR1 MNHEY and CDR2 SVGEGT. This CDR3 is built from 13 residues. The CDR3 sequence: CASAKATTYEQYF. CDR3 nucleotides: TGTGCCAGCGCCAAAGCGACAACCTACGAGCAGTACTTC.

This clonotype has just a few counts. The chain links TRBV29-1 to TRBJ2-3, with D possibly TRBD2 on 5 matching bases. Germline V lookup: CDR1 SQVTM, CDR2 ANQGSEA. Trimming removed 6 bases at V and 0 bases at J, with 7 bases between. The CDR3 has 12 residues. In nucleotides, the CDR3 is TGCAGCGTCCGCGGGAGCACAGATACGCAGTATTTT. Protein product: CSVRGSTDTQYF.